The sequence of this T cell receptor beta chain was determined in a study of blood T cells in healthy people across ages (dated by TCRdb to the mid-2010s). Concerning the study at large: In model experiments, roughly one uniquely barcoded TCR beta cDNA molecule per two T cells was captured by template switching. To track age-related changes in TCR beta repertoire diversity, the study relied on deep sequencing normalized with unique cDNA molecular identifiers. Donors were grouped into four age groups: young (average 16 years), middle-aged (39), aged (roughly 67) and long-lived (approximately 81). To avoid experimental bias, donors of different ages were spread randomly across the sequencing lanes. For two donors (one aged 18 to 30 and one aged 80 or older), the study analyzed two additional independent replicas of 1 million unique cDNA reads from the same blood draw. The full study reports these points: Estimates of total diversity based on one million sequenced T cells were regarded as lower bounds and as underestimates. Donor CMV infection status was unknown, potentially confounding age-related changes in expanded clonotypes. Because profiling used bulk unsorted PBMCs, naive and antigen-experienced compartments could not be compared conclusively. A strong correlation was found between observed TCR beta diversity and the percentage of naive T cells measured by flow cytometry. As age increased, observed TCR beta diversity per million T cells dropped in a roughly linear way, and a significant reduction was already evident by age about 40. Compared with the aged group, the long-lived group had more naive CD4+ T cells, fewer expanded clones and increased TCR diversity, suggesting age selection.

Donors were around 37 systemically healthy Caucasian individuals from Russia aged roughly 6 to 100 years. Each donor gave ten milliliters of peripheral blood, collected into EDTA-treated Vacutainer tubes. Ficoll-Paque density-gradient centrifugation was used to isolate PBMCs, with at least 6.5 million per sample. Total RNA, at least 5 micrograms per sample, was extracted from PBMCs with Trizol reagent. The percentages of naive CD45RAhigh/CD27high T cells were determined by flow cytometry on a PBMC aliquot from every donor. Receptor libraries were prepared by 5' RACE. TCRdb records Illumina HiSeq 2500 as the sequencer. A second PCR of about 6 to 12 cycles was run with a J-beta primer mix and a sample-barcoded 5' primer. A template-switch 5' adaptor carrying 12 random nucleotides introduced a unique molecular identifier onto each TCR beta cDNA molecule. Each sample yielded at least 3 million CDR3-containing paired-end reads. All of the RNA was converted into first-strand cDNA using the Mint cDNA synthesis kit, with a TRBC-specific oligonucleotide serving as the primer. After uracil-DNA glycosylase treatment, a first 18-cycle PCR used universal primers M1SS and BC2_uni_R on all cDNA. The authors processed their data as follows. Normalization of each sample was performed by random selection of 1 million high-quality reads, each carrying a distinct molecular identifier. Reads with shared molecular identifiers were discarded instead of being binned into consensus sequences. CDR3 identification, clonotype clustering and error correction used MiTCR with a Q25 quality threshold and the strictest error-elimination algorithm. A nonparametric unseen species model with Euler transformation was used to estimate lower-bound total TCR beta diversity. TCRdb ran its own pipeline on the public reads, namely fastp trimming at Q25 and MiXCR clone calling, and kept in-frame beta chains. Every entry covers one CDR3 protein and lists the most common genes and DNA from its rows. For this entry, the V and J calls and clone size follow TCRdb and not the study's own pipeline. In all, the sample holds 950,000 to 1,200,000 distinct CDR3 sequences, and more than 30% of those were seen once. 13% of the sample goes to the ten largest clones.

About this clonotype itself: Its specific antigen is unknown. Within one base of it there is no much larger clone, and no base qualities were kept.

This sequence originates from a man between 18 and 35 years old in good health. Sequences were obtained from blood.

The sequenced DNA is TGTGCCAGCAGTTTAGCTTCGGGCGGGGAGCTGTTTTTT. Protein translation: CASSLASGGELFF. The V gene is TRBV12-3 or TRBV12-4 and the J gene is TRBJ2-2, with no confident D gene call. V loses 0 bases of germline sequence and J loses 7 bases, and the interval between the two ends is 6 bases. Including the terminal cysteine and phenylalanine, the CDR3 comprises 13 residues. The retained sequence is limited to the CDR3, 39 bases, with the frame set at the first base.